Here is one T cell receptor beta chain with its context. What it recognizes is unknown. The entry originates in a study of T-cell reconstitution after alpha-beta-depleted transplantation in children. Germline lookup yields CDR1 GTSNPN and CDR2 SVGIG (reference sequence). Trimming shortened V by 0 bases and J by 4 bases, and 7 bases separated the two germline ends. CDR3 length: 13 amino acids. General study results and limits: Surviving recipient T cells and thymic progenitors produced the high day-60 TCRbeta diversity seen in some patients. After transplant, at about two months, alpha-beta T cells were reportedly derived from several hundred expanded graft clones. T-cell numbers and diversity one year post-transplant derived largely from freshly generated T cells.

Researchers prepared the TCRbeta library using unique molecular identifiers, the study reports. TCRdb reanalysed the PCR reads using MiXCR and keeps one entry per CDR3 protein. The profile shows roughly 82,000 distinct CDR3 sequences, roughly 14% of them singletons. Sequenced material: PBMCs, mostly from graft donor cells, taken 180 days after TCRalphabeta/CD19-depleted stem cell transplant. The TCR originated in a male patient between 2 and 10 years old who had a stem cell transplant for acute lymphoblastic leukemia, so the T cells may come from the graft donor. The J gene is TRBJ1-5, the V gene TRBV30; D call uncertain. The CDR3 coding sequence is TGTGCCTGGAGTGTAGAAGGGAATCAGCCCCAGCATTTT. It encodes CAWSVEGNQPQHF.